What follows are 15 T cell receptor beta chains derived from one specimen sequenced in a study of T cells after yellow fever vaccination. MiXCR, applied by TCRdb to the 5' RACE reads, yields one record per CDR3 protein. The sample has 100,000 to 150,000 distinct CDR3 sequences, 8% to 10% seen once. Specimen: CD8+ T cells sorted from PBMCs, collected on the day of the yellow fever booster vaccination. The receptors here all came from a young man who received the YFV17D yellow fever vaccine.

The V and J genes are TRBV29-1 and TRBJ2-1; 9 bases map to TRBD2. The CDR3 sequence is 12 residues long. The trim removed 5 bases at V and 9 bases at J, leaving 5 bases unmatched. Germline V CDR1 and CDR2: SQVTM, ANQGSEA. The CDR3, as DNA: TGCAGCGTTATCCGCGGGGGGGTTGAGCAGTTCTTC. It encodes CSVIRGGVEQFF.

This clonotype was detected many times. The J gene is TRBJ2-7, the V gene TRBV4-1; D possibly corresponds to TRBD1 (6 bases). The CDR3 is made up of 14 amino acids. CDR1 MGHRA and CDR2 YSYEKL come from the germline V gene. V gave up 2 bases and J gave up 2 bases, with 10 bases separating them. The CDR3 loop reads CASSQSGTTYEQYF. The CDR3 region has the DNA TGCGCCAGCAGCCAATCCGGGACAACCTACGAGCAGTACTTC.

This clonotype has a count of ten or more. CDR3 coding DNA: TGCGCCAGCAGCCAAGAGGACTTCACTAGCACAGATACGCAGTATTTT. Translation: CASSQEDFTSTDTQYF. V is TRBV4-1 and J is TRBJ2-3, with D maybe TRBD2 (5 bases). The ends were cut back, 0 bases at V and 0 bases at J, with 10 bases in the middle. This CDR3 comprises 16 residues. Germline CDR1 reads MGHRA; CDR2 reads YSYEKL.

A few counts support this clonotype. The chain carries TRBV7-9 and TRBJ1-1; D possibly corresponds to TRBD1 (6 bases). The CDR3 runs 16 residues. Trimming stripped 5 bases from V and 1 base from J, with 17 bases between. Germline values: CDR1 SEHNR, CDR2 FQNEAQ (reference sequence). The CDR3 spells CASSAARTAQNTEAFF. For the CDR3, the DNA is TGTGCCAGCAGCGCCGCGCGGACAGCCCAGAACACTGAAGCTTTCTTT.

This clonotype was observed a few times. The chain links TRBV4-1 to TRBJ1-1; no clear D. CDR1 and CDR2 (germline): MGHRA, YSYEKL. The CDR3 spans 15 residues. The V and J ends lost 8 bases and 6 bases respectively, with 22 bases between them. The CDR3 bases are TGCGCCAGCCGGAGTATGAACTCCGGAACCCCTGAAGCTTTCTTT. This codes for CASRSMNSGTPEAFF.

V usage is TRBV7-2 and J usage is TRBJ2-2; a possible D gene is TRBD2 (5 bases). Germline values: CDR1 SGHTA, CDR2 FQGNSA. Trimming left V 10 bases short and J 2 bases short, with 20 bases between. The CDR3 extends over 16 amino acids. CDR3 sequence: CATHPLGRTNTGELFF. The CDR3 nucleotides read TGTGCCACCCACCCATTAGGACGGACTAACACCGGGGAGCTGTTTTTT.

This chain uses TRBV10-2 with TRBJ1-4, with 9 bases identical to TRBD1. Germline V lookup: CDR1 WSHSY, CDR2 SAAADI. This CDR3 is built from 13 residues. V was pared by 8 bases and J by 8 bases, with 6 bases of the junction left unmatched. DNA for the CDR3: TGCGCCAGCCAGGACAGGGGATGGGAAAAACTGTTTTTT. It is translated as CASQDRGWEKLFF.

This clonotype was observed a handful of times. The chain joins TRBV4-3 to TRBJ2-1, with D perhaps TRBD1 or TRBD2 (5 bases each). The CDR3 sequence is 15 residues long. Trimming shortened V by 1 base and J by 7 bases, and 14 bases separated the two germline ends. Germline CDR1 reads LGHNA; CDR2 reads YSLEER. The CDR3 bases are TGCGCCAGCAGCCAAGTTTCCGGGACGTGGAATGAGCAGTTCTTC. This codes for CASSQVSGTWNEQFF.

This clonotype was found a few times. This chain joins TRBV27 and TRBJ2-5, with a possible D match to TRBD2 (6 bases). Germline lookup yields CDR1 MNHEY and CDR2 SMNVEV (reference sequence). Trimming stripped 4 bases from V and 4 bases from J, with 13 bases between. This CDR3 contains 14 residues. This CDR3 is CASSSGVGGETQYF. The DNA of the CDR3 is TGTGCCAGCAGTTCGGGGGTGGGGGGAGAGACCCAGTACTTC.

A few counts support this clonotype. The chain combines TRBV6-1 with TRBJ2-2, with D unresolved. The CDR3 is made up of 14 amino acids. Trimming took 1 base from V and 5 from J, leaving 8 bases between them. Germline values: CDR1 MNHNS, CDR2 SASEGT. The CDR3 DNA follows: TGTGCCAGCAGTGAAGGGGCAGAAACCGGGGAGCTGTTTTTT. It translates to CASSEGAETGELFF.

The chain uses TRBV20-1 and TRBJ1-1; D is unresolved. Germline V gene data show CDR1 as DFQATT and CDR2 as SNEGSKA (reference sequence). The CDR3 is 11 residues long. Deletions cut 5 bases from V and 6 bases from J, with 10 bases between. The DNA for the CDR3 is TGCAGTGCTTATCCCGGGGCTGAAGCTTTCTTT. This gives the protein CSAYPGAEAFF.

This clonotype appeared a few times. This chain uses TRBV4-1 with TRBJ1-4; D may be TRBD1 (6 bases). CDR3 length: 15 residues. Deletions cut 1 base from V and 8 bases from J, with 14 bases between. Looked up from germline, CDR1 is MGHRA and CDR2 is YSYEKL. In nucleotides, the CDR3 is TGCGCCAGCAGCCAAGGTTGGGGGCTTAGCGAAAAACTGTTTTTT. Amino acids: CASSQGWGLSEKLFF.

The CDR3 sequence is CASRNQGGNEKLFF. In DNA form, the CDR3 reads TGTGCCAGTAGGAATCAAGGGGGTAATGAAAAACTGTTTTTT. This chain links TRBV19 with TRBJ1-4; possible D gene TRBD1, 6 bases. Germline CDR1 is LNHDA and CDR2 is SQIVND (reference sequence). The ends were cut back, 6 bases at V and 4 bases at J, with 12 bases in the middle. The CDR3 loop spans 14 amino acids. The full variable domain, rest sourced from reference TRBV19 and TRBJ1-4, is DGGITQSPKYLFRKEGQNVTLSCEQNLNHDAMYWYRQDPGQGLRLIYYSQIVNDFQKGDIAEGYSVSREKKESFPLTVTSAQKNPTAFYLCASRNQGGNEKLFFGSGTQLSVL.

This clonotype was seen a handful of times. CDR3 protein: CASRMGTGELFF. CDR3 in DNA: TGTGCCAGCAGGATGGGAACCGGGGAGCTGTTTTTT. This chain joins TRBV12-3 or TRBV12-4 and TRBJ2-2; D gene uncertain. Trimming shortened V by 6 bases and J by 5 bases, and 7 bases separated the two germline ends. The CDR3 runs to 12 residues.

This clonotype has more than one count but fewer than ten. CDR3 nucleotide sequence: TGCGCCAGCAGCTTCCACCCCGGGCCGACTGAAGCTTTCTTT. Protein sequence: CASSFHPGPTEAFF. The V and J genes are TRBV5-1 and TRBJ1-1; D is ambiguous. The CDR3 has 14 residues. V lost 2 bases, J lost 5 bases, and 13 bases lay in between. From germline, CDR1 is SGHRS and CDR2 YFSETQ.